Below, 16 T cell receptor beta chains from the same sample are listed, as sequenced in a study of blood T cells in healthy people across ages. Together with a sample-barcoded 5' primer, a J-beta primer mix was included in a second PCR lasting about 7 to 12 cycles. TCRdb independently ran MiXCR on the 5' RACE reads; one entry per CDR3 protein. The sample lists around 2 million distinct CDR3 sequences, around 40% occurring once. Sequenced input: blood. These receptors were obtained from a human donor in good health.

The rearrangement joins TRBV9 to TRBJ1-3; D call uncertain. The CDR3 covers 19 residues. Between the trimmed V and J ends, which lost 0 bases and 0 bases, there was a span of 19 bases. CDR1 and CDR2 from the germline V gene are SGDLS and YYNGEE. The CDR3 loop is CASSVGPALNFRSGNTIYF. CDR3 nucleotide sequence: TGTGCCAGCAGCGTAGGACCAGCCCTTAATTTTCGCTCTGGAAACACCATATATTTT.

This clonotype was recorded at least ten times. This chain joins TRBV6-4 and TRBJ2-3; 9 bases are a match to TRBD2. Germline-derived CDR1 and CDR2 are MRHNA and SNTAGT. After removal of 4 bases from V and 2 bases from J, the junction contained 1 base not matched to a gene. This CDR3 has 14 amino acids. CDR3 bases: TGTGCCAGCAGTGGCGGGGGGGCCACAGATACGCAGTATTTT. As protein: CASSGGGATDTQYF.

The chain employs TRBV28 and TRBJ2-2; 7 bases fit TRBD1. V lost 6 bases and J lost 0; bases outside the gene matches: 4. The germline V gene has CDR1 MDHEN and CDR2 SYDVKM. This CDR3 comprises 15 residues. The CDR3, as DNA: TGTGCCAGCAGACTGACAGGGTCGAACACCGGGGAGCTGTTTTTT. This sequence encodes CASRLTGSNTGELFF.

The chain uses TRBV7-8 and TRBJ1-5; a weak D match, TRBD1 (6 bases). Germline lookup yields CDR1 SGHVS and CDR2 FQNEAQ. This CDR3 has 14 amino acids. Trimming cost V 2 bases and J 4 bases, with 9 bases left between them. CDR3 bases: TGTGCCAGCAGCTTACCAGGGGCAAATCAGCCCCAGCATTTT. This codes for CASSLPGANQPQHF.

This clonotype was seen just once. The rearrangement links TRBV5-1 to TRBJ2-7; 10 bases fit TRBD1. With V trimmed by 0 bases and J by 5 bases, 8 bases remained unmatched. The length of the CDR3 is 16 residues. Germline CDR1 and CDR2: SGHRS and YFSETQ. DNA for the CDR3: TGCGCCAGCAGCTTGGATTTCGGGACAGGGGTAGACGAGCAGTACTTC. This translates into CASSLDFGTGVDEQYF.

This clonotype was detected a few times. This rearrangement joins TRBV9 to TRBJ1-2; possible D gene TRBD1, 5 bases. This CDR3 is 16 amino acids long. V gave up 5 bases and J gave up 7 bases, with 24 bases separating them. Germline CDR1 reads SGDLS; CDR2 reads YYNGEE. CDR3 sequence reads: CASSRGAGQTFGGYTF. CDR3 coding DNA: TGTGCCAGCAGTAGGGGAGCAGGGCAGACGTTTGGTGGCTACACCTTC.

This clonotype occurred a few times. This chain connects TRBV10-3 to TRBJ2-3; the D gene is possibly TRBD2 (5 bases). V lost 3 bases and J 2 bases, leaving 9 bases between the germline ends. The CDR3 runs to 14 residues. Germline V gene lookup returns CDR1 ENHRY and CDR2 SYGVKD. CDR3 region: CAISEEGFTDTQYF. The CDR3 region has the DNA TGTGCCATCAGTGAAGAGGGATTCACAGATACGCAGTATTTT.

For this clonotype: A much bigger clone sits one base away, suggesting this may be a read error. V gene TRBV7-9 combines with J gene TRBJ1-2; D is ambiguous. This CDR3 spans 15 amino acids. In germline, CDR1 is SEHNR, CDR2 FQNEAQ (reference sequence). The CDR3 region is CASSLAVGENYGHTF. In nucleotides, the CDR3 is TGTGCCAGCAGCTTAGCGGTTGGGGAAAACTATGGCCACACCTTC. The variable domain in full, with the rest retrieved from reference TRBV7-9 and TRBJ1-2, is DTGVSQNPRHKITKRGQNVTFRCDPISEHNRLYWYRQTLGQGPEFLTYFQNEAQLEKSRLLSDRFSAERPKGSFSTLEIQRTEQGDSAMYLCASSLAVGENYGHTFGSGTRLTVV.

This CDR3 reads CASSPRDRGPSPLHF. For the CDR3, the DNA is TGCGCCAGCAGCCCCCGGGACAGGGGGCCTTCACCCCTCCACTTT. This rearrangement joins TRBV4-1 to TRBJ1-6, with 12 bases lining up with TRBD1. Germline V gives CDR1 MGHRA, CDR2 YSYEKL. The CDR3 is 15 amino acids. Trimming removed 4 bases from V and 9 bases from J; junction bases left unmatched: 4.

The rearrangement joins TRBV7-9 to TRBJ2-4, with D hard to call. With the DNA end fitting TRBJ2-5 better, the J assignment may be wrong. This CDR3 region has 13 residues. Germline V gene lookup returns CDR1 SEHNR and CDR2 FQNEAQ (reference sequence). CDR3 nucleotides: TGTGCCAGCAGCCTTAATTCCGCAGAGACCCAGTACTTC. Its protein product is CASSLNSAETQYF.

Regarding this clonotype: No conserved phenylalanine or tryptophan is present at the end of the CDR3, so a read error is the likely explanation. CDR3 loop: CASSFERLGTQYL. DNA for the CDR3: TGTGCCAGCAGCTTTGAGAGATTGGGAACCCAGTACCTC. The chain links TRBV11-2 to TRBJ2-5; unclear D gene. The V end lost 3 bases, the J end lost 8 bases, and 13 bases lay between the germline ends. The CDR3 runs to 13 residues. The V gene's germline CDR1 is SGHAT and CDR2 FQNNGV.

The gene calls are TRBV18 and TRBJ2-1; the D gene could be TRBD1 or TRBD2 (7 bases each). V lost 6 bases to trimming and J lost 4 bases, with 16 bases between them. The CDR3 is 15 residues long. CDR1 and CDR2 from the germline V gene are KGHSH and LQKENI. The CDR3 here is CASSLDREGYNEQFF. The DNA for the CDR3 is TGTGCCAGCTCGCTAGACAGGGAGGGATACAATGAGCAGTTCTTC.

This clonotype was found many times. The CDR3 DNA is TGTGCCAGCAGCCCCCTAACGTCGGGTGCTAATGAAAAACTGTTTTTT. This encodes CASSPLTSGANEKLFF. The rearrangement joins TRBV4-2 to TRBJ1-4; D is unclear. Trimming cost V 4 bases and J 3 bases, with 15 bases left between them. The CDR3 contains 16 residues. Germline lookup yields CDR1 LGHNA and CDR2 YNFKEQ.

This chain's CDR3 is CASSQDLLVQYF. The CDR3 nucleotides are TGCGCCAGCAGCCAAGACCTACTTGTGCAGTACTTC. The chain has TRBV4-1 and TRBJ2-4; D remains ambiguous. V lost 0 bases to trimming and J lost 13 bases, with 10 bases between them. Per the germline V gene, CDR1 is MGHRA and CDR2 is YSYEKL. This CDR3 has 12 amino acids.

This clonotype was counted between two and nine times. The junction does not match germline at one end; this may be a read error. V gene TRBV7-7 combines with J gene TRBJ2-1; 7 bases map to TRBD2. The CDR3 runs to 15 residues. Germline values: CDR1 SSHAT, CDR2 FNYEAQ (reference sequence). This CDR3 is CASSPGGTTNNEQFF. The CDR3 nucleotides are TGTGCTAGCAGTCCCGGGGGGACGACAAACAATGAGCAGTTCTTC.

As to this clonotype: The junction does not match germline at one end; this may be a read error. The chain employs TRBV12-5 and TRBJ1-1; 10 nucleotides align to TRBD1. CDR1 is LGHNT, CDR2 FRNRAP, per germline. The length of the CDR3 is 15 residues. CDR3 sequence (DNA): TGTGCAAGTGGTTTAGGTCCGGGACAGGGGATTGAAGCTTTCTTT. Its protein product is CASGLGPGQGIEAFF. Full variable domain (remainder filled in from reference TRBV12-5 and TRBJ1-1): DARVTQTPRHKVTEMGQEVTMRCQPILGHNTVFWYRQTMMQGLELLAYFRNRAPLDDSGMPKDRFSAEMPDATLATLKIQPSEPRDSAVYFCASGLGPGQGIEAFFGQGTRLTVV.